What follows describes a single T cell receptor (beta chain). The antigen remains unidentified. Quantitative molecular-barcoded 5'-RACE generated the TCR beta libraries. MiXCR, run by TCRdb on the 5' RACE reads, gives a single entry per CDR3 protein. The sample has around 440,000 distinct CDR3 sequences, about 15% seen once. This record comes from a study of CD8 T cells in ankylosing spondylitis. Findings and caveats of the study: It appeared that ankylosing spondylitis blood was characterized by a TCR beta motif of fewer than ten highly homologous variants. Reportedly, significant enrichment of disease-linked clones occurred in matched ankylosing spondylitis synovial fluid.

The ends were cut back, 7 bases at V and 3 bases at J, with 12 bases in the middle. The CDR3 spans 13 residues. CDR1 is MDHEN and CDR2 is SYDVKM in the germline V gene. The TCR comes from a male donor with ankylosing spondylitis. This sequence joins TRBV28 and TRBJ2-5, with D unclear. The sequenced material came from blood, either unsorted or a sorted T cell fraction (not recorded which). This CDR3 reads CASIPPREETQYF. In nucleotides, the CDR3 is TGTGCCAGCATCCCACCCCGGGAAGAGACCCAGTACTTC.